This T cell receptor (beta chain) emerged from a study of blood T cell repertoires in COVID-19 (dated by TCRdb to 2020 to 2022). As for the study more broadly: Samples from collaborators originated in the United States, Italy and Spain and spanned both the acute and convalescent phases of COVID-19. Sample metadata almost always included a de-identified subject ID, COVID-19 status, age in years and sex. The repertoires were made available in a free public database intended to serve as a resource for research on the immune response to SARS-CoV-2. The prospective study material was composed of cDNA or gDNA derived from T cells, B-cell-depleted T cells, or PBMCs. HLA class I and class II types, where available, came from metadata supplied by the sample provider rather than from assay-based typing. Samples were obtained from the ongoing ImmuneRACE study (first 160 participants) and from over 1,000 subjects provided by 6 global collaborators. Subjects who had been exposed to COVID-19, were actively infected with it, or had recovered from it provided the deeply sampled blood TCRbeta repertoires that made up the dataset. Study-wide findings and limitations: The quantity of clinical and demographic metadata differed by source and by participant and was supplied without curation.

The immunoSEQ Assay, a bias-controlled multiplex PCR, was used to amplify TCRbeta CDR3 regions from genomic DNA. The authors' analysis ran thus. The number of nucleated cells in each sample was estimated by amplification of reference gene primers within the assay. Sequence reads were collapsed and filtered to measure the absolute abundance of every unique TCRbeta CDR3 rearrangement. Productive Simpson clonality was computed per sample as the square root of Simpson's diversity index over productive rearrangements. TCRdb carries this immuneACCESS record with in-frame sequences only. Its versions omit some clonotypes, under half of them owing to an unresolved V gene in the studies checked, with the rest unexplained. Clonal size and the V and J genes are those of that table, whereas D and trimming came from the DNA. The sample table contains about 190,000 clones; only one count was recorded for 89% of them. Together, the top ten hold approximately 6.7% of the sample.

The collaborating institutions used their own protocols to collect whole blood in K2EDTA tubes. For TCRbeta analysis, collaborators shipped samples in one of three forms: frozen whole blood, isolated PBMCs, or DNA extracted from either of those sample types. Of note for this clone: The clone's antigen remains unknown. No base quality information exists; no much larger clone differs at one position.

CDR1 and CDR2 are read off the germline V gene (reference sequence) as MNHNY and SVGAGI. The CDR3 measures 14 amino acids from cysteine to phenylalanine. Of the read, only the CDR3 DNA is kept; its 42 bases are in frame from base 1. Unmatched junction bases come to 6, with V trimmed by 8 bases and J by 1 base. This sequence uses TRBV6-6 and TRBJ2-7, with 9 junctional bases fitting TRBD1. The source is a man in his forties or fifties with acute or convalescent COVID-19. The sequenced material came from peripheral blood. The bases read TGTGCCAGCCGCAAAGGACAGGGGTCCTACGAGCAGTACTTC. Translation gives CASRKGQGSYEQYF.